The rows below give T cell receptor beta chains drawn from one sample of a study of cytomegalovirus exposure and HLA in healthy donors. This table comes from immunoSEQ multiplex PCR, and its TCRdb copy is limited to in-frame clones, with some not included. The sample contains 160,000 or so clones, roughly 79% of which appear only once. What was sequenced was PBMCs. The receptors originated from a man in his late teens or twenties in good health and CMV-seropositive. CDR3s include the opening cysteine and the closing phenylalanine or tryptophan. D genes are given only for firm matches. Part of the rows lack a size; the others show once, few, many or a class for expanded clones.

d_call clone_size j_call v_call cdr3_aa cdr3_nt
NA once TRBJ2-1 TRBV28 CASTEVSAWANEQFF TGTGCCAGCACCGAAGTTTCGGCATGGGCCAATGAGCAGTTCTTC
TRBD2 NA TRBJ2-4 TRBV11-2 CASSNGRAGGNIQYF TGTGCCAGCAGCAACGGGAGGGCCGGGGGCAACATCCAGTACTTC
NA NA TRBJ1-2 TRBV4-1 CASSRNAHGQSNYGYTF TGCGCCAGCAGCCGAAATGCCCACGGACAGTCTAACTATGGCTACACCTTC
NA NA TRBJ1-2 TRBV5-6 CASSGVRGGYGYTF TGTGCCAGCAGCGGGGTGAGGGGAGGCTATGGCTACACCTTC
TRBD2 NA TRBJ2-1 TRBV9 CASSVDGTKYNEQFF TGTGCCAGCAGCGTAGACGGGACTAAATACAATGAGCAGTTCTTC
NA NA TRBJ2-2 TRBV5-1 CASSLGGQNTGELFF TGCGCCAGCAGCTTGGGGGGACAGAACACCGGGGAGCTGTTTTTT
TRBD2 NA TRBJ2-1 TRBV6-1 CASSESLAGVKSGNEQFF TGTGCCAGCAGTGAGAGTCTAGCGGGAGTCAAGTCGGGCAATGAGCAGTTCTTC
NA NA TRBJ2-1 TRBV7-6 CASSLGGTYNEQFF TGTGCCAGCAGCTTAGGGGGCACCTACAATGAGCAGTTCTTC
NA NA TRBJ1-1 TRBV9 CASSVDQGLNTEAFF TGTGCCAGCAGCGTAGATCAGGGCTTGAACACTGAAGCTTTCTTT
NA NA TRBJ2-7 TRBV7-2 CASSSEGSEQYF TGTGCCAGCAGCTCGGAGGGGAGCGAGCAGTACTTC
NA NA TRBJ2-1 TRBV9 CASSDRFDEQFF TGTGCCAGCAGCGACCGGTTCGATGAGCAGTTCTTC
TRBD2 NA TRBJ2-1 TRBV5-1 CASSSPGLAGLLAYNEQFF TGCGCCAGCAGCTCCCCGGGACTAGCGGGACTTCTAGCCTACAATGAGCAGTTCTTC